The present T cell receptor beta chain was sequenced within a study of OX40 agonist ivuxolimab in advanced cancers. Study as a whole: It was ivuxolimab, an agonistic anti-OX40 (CD134) antibody, that patients were treated with. Dose-escalation patients were diagnosed with hepatocellular carcinoma, melanoma, renal cell cancer or head and neck cancer. Points from the study as a whole: Dose levels from 0.1 to 3.0 mg/kg saw CD4+ and CD8+ blood T cells expand clonally by week 6. There were, on average, more expanded clones in CD8+ T cells than in CD4+.

As to this clone: The target antigen is unknown.

Sequencing was performed with immunoSEQ multiplex PCR; in TCRdb, only in-frame clones are kept and a portion is missing. Counted here are about 71,000 clones, around 94% occurring once; the ten biggest clones make up about a sixth. This receptor was taken from an adult with an advanced solid tumor such as melanoma, head and neck, liver or kidney cancer. The material was CD4+ or CD8+ T cells sorted from blood, obtained in a trial of the OX40 agonist ivuxolimab.

The CDR3 reads CASSQRVAGGITDTQYF. The CDR3 nucleotides read TGCGCCAGCAGCCAACGCGTAGCGGGAGGTATCACAGATACGCAGTATTTT. J is TRBJ2-3 and V is TRBV4-1; 10 nucleotides agree with TRBD2. This CDR3 spans 17 amino acids. The trim removed 2 bases at V and 2 bases at J, leaving 7 bases unmatched. Germline CDR1 MGHRA, CDR2 YSYEKL.